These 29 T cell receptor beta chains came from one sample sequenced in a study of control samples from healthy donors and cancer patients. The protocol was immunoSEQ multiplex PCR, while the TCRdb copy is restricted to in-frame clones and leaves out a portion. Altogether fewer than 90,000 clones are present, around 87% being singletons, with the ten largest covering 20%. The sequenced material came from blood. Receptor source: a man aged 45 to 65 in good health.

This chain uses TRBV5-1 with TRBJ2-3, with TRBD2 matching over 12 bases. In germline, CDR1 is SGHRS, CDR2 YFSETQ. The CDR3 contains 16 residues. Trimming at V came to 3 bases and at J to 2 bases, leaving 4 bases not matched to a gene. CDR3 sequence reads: CASSSGLAGNTDTQYF. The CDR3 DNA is TGCGCCAGCAGCTCCGGACTAGCGGGGAACACAGATACGCAGTATTTT.

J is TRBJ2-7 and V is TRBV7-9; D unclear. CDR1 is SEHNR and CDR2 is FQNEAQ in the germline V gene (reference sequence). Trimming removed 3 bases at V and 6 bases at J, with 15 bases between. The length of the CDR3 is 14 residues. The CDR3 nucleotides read TGTGCCAGCAGCTTTAGTACCGGGCAGAGCGAGCAGTACTTC. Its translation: CASSFSTGQSEQYF. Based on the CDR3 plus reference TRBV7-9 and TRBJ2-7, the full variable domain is DTGVSQNPRHKITKRGQNVTFRCDPISEHNRLYWYRQTLGQGPEFLTYFQNEAQLEKSRLLSDRFSAERPKGSFSTLEIQRTEQGDSAMYLCASSFSTGQSEQYFGPGTRLTVT.

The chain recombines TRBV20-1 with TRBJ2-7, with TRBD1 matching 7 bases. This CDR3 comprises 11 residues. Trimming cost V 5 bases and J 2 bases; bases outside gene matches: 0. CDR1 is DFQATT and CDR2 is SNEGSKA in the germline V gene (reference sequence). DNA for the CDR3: TGCAGTGCTGGGACAGCCTACGAGCAGTACTTC. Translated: CSAGTAYEQYF.

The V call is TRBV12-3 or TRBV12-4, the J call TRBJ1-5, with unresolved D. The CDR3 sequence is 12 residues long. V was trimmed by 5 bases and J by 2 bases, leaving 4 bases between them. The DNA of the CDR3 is TGTGCCAGCAGTACAGGCAATCAGCCCCAGCATTTT. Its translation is CASSTGNQPQHF.

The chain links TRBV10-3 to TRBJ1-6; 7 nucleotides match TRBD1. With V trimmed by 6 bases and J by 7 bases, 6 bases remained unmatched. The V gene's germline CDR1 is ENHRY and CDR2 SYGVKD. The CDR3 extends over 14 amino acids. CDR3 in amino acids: CAIRGDRENSPLHF. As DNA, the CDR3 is TGTGCCATCAGGGGTGACAGGGAAAATTCACCCCTCCACTTT.

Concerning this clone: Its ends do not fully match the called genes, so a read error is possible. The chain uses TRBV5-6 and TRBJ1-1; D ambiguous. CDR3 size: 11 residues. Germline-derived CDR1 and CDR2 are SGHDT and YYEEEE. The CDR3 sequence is CASSLRGVRIF. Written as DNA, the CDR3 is TGTGCCAGCAGCTTGCGGGGAGTTAGAATCTTT.

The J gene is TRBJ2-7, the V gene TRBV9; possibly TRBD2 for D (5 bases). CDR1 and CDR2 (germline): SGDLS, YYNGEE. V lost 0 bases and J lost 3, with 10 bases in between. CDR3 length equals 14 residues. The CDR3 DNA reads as TGTGCCAGCAGCGTAGGGTTGGGAGACTACGAGCAGTACTTC. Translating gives CASSVGLGDYEQYF.

The CDR3 protein is CASSQGPGLDPYEQYF. In nucleotides, the CDR3 is TGTGCCAGCAGCCAAGGCCCGGGACTAGACCCGTACGAGCAGTACTTC. V is TRBV4-2 and J is TRBJ2-7, with TRBD2 matching 8 bases. Germline-derived CDR1 and CDR2 are LGHNA and YNFKEQ. This CDR3 is 16 amino acids long. The junction had 9 bases not matched to a gene; V was cut back by 1 base and J by 4 bases.

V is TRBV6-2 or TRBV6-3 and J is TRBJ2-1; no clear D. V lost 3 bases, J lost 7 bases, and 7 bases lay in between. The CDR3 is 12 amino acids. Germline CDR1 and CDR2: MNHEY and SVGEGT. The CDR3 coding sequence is TGTGCCAGCAGTTATTATGGGAATGAGCAGTTCTTC. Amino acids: CASSYYGNEQFF.

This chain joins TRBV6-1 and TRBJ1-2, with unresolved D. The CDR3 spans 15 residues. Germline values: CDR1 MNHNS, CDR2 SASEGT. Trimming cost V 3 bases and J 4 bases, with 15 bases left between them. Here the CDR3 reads CASSESSYSPYGYTF. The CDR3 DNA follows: TGTGCCAGCAGTGAGTCCAGCTATTCCCCCTATGGCTACACCTTC.

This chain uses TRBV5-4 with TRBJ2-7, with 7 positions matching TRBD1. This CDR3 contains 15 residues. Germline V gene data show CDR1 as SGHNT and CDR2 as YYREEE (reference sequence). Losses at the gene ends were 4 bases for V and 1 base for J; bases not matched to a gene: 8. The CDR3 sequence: CASSQRDSQSYEQYF. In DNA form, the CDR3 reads TGTGCCAGCAGCCAAAGGGACAGCCAATCCTACGAGCAGTACTTC. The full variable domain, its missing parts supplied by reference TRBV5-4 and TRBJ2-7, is ETGVTQSPTHLIKTRGQQVTLRCSSQSGHNTVSWYQQALGQGPQFIFQYYREEENGRGNFPPRFSGLQFPNYSSELNVNALELDDSALYLCASSQRDSQSYEQYFGPGTRLTVT.

CDR3 bases: TGTGCCAGCAGTCCAACTACTAGCAGTAATGAGCAGTTCTTC. Residues: CASSPTTSSNEQFF. The chain combines TRBV6-6 with TRBJ2-1; a weak D match, TRBD2 (6 bases). CDR3 size: 14 residues. Trimming stripped 5 bases from V and 7 bases from J, with 15 bases between. Germline V gene data show CDR1 as MNHNY and CDR2 as SVGAGI (reference sequence).

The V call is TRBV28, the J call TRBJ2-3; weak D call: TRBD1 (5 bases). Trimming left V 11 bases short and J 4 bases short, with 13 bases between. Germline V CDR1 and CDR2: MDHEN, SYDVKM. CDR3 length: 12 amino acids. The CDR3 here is CAALGAPDTQYF. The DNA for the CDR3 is TGTGCCGCATTAGGGGCCCCAGATACGCAGTATTTT. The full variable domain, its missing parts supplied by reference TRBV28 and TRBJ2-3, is DVKVTQSSRYLVKRTGEKVFLECVQDMDHENMFWYRQDPGLGLRLIYFSYDVKMKEKGDIPEGYSVSREKKERFSLILESASTNQTSMYLCAALGAPDTQYFGPGTRLTVL.

The CDR3 spells CASTWDSGNTQYF. The CDR3 nucleotides are TGTGCCAGCACCTGGGATAGTGGAAATACGCAGTATTTT. The chain couples TRBV2 to TRBJ2-3; D is uncertain. CDR3 length equals 13 residues. Germline-derived CDR1 and CDR2 are SNHLY and FYNNEI. V was shortened by 7 bases and J by 7 bases, with 15 bases between the two germline ends.

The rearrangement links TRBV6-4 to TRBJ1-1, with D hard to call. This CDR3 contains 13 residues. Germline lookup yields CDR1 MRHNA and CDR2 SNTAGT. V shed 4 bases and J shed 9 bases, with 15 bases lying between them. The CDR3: CASSADGPFKAFF. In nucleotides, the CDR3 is TGTGCCAGCAGTGCCGACGGACCTTTCAAAGCTTTCTTT.

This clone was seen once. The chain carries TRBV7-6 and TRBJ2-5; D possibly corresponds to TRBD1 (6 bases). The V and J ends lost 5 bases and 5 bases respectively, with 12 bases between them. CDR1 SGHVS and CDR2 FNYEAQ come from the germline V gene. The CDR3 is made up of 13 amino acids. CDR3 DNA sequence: TGTGCCAGCAGCCAAACAGGGACGGAGACCCAGTACTTC. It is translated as CASSQTGTETQYF.

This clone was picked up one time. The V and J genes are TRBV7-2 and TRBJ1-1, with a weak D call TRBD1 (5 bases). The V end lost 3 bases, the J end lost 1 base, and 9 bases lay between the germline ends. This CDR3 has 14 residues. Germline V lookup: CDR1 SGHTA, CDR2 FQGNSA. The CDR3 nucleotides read TGTGCCAGCAGCTTCGGGACGGCGAACACTGAAGCTTTCTTT. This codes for CASSFGTANTEAFF.

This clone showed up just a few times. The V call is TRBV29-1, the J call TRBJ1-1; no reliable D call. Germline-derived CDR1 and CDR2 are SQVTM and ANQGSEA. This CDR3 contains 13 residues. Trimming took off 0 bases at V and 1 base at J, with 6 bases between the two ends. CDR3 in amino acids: CSVEEGRNTEAFF. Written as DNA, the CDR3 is TGCAGCGTTGAAGAAGGGAGGAACACTGAAGCTTTCTTT. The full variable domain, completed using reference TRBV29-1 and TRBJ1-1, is SAVISQKPSRDICQRGTSLTIQCQVDSQVTMMFWYRQQPGQSLTLIATANQGSEATYESGFVIDKFPISRPNLTFSTLTVSNMSPEDSSIYLCSVEEGRNTEAFFGQGTRLTVV.

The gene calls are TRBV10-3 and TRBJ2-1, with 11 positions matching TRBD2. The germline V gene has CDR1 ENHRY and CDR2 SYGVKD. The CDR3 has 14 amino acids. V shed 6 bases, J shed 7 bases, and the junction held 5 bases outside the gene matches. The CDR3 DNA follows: TGTGCCATCAGACGGACTAGCGGGTGGAATGAGCAGTTCTTC. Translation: CAIRRTSGWNEQFF.

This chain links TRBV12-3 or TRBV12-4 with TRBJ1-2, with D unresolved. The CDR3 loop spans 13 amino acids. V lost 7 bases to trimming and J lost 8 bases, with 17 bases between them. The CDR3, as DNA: TGTGCCAGCACCACTCCGGGCTCAACCGGCTACACCTTC. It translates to CASTTPGSTGYTF.

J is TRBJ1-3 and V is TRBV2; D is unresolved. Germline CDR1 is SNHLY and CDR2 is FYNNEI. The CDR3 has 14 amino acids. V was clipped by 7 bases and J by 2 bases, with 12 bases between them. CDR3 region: CASTTSYPGNTIYF. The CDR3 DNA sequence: TGTGCCAGCACCACCAGCTACCCTGGAAACACCATATATTTT.

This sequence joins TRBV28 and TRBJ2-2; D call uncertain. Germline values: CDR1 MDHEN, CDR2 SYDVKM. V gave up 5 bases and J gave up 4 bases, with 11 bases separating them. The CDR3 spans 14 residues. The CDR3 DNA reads TGTGCCAGCAGTCCACTACTTATCACCGGGGAGCTGTTTTTT. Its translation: CASSPLLITGELFF.

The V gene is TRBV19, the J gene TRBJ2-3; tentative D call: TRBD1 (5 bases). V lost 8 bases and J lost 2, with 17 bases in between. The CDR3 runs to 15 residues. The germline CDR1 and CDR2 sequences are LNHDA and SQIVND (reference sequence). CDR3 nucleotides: TGTGCCAGTTCTAGGGGCCCCCTCATCACAGATACGCAGTATTTT. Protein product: CASSRGPLITDTQYF.

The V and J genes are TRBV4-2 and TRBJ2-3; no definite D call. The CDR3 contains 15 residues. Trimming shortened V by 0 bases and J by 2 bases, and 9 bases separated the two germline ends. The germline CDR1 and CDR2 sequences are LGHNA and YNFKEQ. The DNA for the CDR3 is TGTGCCAGCAGCCAAGATCTCAGCTACACAGATACGCAGTATTTT. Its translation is CASSQDLSYTDTQYF.

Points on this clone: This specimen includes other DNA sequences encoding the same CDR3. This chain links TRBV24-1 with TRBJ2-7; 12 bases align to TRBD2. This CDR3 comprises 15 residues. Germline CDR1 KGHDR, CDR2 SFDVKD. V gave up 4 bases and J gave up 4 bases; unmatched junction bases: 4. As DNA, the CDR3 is TGTGCCACCAGTGACCCGACTAGCGGGAGTTACGAGCAGTACTTC. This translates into CATSDPTSGSYEQYF.

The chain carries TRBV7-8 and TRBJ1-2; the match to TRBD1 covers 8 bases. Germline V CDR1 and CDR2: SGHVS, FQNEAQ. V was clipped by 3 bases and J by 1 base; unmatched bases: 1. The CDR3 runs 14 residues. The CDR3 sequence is CASSLDRVNYGYTF. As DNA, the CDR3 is TGTGCCAGCAGCTTGGACAGGGTTAACTATGGCTACACCTTC.

CDR3 amino acids: CASSYLKVEAFF. In DNA, the CDR3 is TGTGCCAGCAGTTATCTAAAGGTTGAAGCTTTCTTT. The chain has TRBV12-3 or TRBV12-4 and TRBJ1-1; no clear D. Between the trimmed V and J ends, which lost 4 bases and 7 bases, there was a span of 10 bases. This CDR3 region has 12 residues.

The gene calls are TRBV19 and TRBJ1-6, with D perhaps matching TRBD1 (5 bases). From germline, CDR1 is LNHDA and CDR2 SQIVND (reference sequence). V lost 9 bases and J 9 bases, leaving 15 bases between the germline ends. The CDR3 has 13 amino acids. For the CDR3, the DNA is TGTGCCAGCAGGTCGACGGGGGGTTCACCCCTCCACTTT. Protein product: CASRSTGGSPLHF. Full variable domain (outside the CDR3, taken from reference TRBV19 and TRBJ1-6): DGGITQSPKYLFRKEGQNVTLSCEQNLNHDAMYWYRQDPGQGLRLIYYSQIVNDFQKGDIAEGYSVSREKKESFPLTVTSAQKNPTAFYLCASRSTGGSPLHFGNGTRLTVT.

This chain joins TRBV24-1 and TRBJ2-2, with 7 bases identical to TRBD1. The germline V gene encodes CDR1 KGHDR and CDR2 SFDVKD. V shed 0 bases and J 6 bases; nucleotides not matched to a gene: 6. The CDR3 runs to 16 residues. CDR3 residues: CATSDLGDSRSGELFF. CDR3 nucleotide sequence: TGTGCCACCAGTGATTTGGGGGACAGTAGATCCGGGGAGCTGTTTTTT.